The next 25 T cell receptor beta chains were all read from a single sample in a study of blood T cells in healthy people across ages. Through a sample-barcoded 5' primer and a J-beta primer mix, a second PCR was run for roughly 7 to 11 cycles. TCRdb re-called the 5' RACE reads with MiXCR, one entry per CDR3 protein. The sample shows fewer than 800,000 distinct CDR3 sequences, about 34% of them seen only once. What was sequenced was blood. The receptors derive from a woman at least 80 years old in good health.

The genes are TRBV4-1 and TRBJ2-1; D gene unclear. Germline CDR1 and CDR2: MGHRA and YSYEKL. The CDR3 consists of 15 residues. Trimming removed 0 bases at V and 2 bases at J, with 8 bases between. CDR3 sequence: CASSQDSMTYNEQFF. DNA for the CDR3: TGCGCCAGCAGCCAAGACTCGATGACCTACAATGAGCAGTTCTTC.

Comments on this clonotype: A much larger clone lies one base from this, so it may be a read error. CDR3 in amino acids: CASSLGHLDKGVLRTQYF. The CDR3 DNA reads TGTGCCAGCAGCTTGGGACACCTCGACAAGGGCGTTCTGAGGACGCAGTATTTT. The rearrangement links TRBV7-2 to TRBJ2-3; D may be TRBD1 (6 bases). Germline V gene data show CDR1 as SGHTA and CDR2 as FQGNSA. With 3 bases removed from V and 9 bases from J, the gap between germline ends came to 28 bases. This CDR3 region has 18 residues.

Of note for this clonotype: This may be a read error: a much more frequent sequence differs by one nucleotide. J is TRBJ2-7 and V is TRBV4-1, with 8 positions matching TRBD2. The germline V gene has CDR1 MGHRA and CDR2 YSYEKL. With V trimmed by 1 base and J by 6 bases, 8 bases remained unmatched. The CDR3 has 15 residues. The CDR3: CASSQVEGGGREQYF. CDR3 in DNA: TGCGCCAGCAGCCAAGTAGAGGGCGGGGGGCGCGAGCAGTACTTC.

This clonotype has at least ten counts. V is TRBV5-6 and J is TRBJ2-6; D unresolved. Germline loops: CDR1 SGHDT, CDR2 YYEEEE. This CDR3 has 13 amino acids. The germline V and J ends were trimmed by 2 bases and 3 bases, with 3 bases remaining between them. The CDR3 region is CASSFYGANVLTF. The CDR3 nucleotides are TGTGCCAGCAGCTTTTATGGGGCCAACGTCCTGACTTTC.

The chain has TRBV7-9 and TRBJ2-5; TRBD2 matches at 15 bases. Germline-derived CDR1 and CDR2 are SEHNR and FQNEAQ (reference sequence). V was clipped by 4 bases and J by 4 bases; unmatched bases: 7. This CDR3 contains 17 residues. The CDR3 here is CASSWGTGLAGGETQYF. DNA for the CDR3: TGTGCCAGCAGCTGGGGCACGGGACTAGCGGGGGGAGAGACCCAGTACTTC.

This clonotype has ten or more counts. The J gene is TRBJ2-1, the V gene TRBV7-3; D is possibly TRBD1 (6 bases). The CDR3 sequence is 16 residues long. V was pared by 0 bases and J by 2 bases, with 11 bases between. The germline V gene encodes CDR1 SGHTA and CDR2 FQGTGA. This CDR3 is CASSLTPGTTYNEQFF. The CDR3 bases are TGTGCCAGCAGCTTAACCCCCGGGACAACCTACAATGAGCAGTTCTTC.

There are many counts of this clonotype. The chain recombines TRBV7-8 with TRBJ2-7; a possible D gene is TRBD2 (5 bases). Trimming took 5 bases from V and 3 from J, leaving 8 bases between them. The CDR3 runs 12 residues. Germline CDR1 SGHVS, CDR2 FQNEAQ. CDR3 amino acids: CASSTGNYEQYF. CDR3 DNA sequence: TGTGCCAGCAGCACCGGGAACTACGAGCAGTACTTC.

In this sample, this clonotype turned up many times. The chain joins TRBV4-2 to TRBJ2-3, with D tentatively TRBD1 or TRBD2 (5 bases each). CDR3 length: 18 residues. Germline CDR1 and CDR2: LGHNA and YNFKEQ. V was clipped by 0 bases and J by 2 bases, with 18 bases between them. The CDR3 DNA is TGTGCCAGCAGCCAAGAGGGGGTTGACTTTCCCTACACAGATACGCAGTATTTT. It specifies CASSQEGVDFPYTDTQYF.

This clonotype has only a few counts. This chain joins TRBV20-1 and TRBJ1-1; TRBD1 agrees at 8 bases. The CDR3 has 16 residues. The germline V gene encodes CDR1 DFQATT and CDR2 SNEGSKA (reference sequence). CDR3 coding DNA: TGCAGCGGGGACAGGCATGCAGGCGGCATGAACACTGAAGCTTTCTTT. It specifies CSGDRHAGGMNTEAFF.

The chain has TRBV3-1 and TRBJ1-2, with 7 bases that match TRBD1. Germline CDR1 LGHDT, CDR2 YNNKEL (reference sequence). CDR3 length: 12 residues. Trimming cost V 3 bases and J 8 bases; bases outside gene matches: 3. The DNA of the CDR3 is TGTGCCAGCAGCCAGAAACAGGGGGGCTACACCTTC. Its protein is CASSQKQGGYTF.

The table lists this clonotype with many counts. The genes are TRBV9 and TRBJ2-3, with 9 positions matching TRBD2. The germline V gene has CDR1 SGDLS and CDR2 YYNGEE. This CDR3 contains 16 residues. Germline trimming cut 4 bases from V and 4 bases from J; bases unmatched to any gene: 10. The CDR3 reads CASSPMGGGASDTQYF. The DNA of the CDR3 is TGTGCCAGCAGCCCAATGGGCGGGGGGGCTTCAGATACGCAGTATTTT.

The J gene is TRBJ1-1, the V gene TRBV19; perhaps TRBD1 as D (6 bases). V lost 5 bases and J lost 4, with 14 bases in between. The germline CDR1 and CDR2 sequences are LNHDA and SQIVND (reference sequence). The CDR3 has 14 amino acids. This CDR3 is CASSPQGRATEAFF. DNA of the CDR3: TGTGCCAGTAGTCCCCAGGGGAGGGCCACTGAAGCTTTCTTT. Together with reference TRBV19 and TRBJ1-1, the CDR3 gives the full variable domain: DGGITQSPKYLFRKEGQNVTLSCEQNLNHDAMYWYRQDPGQGLRLIYYSQIVNDFQKGDIAEGYSVSREKKESFPLTVTSAQKNPTAFYLCASSPQGRATEAFFGQGTRLTVV.

The rearrangement joins TRBV20-1 to TRBJ2-3; 10 nucleotides line up with TRBD2. Trimming removed 4 bases from V and 6 bases from J; junction bases left unmatched: 7. The germline CDR1 and CDR2 sequences are DFQATT and SNEGSKA (reference sequence). The CDR3 is 14 amino acids. The CDR3 here is CSATEREGWDTQYF. In DNA, the CDR3 is TGCAGTGCTACCGAGCGGGAGGGTTGGGATACGCAGTATTTT.

The chain is built from TRBV4-2 and TRBJ1-3; D is undetermined. V lost 3 bases and J 4 bases, leaving 13 bases between the germline ends. The CDR3 runs to 15 residues. CDR1 LGHNA and CDR2 YNFKEQ come from the germline V gene. The DNA of the CDR3 is TGTGCCAGCAGCCAGGGCCTCTTGGTCGGAAACACCATATATTTT. Protein product: CASSQGLLVGNTIYF.

As concerns this clonotype: With a much larger clone just one base away, this may be a read error. The rearrangement links TRBV6-2 or TRBV6-3 to TRBJ1-5; 7 bases are a match to TRBD1. J gave up 5 bases and V 6 bases, and 10 bases lay outside the gene matches. CDR1 and CDR2 from the germline V gene are MNHEY and SVGEGT. The CDR3 contains 15 residues. CDR3 in amino acids: CASREPAGGDQPQHF. The DNA of the CDR3 is TGTGCCAGCAGAGAGCCCGCAGGGGGGGATCAGCCCCAGCATTTT.

Worth noting for this clonotype: This may be a read error, as it is one base from a much larger clone. The rearrangement uses TRBV10-3 and TRBJ1-5; D gene ambiguous. The germline V gene has CDR1 ENHRY and CDR2 SYGVKD. This CDR3 is built from 13 residues. The CDR3 DNA follows: TGTACCATCAACGGCGATTTCAATCAGCCCCAGCATTTT. Protein sequence: CTINGDFNQPQHF.

This clonotype has at least ten counts. The chain carries TRBV5-6 and TRBJ2-1; a weak D match, TRBD1 (5 bases). V dropped 7 bases and J dropped 5 bases, with 16 bases sitting between them. The CDR3 is 14 residues long. Germline V gene data show CDR1 as SGHDT and CDR2 as YYEEEE. In DNA form, the CDR3 reads TGTGCCAGCGGAAAAATGGGGCCGAACAATGAGCAGTTCTTC. Translating it yields CASGKMGPNNEQFF.

The chain joins TRBV12-3 or TRBV12-4 to TRBJ2-7; D may correspond to TRBD1 or TRBD2 (5 bases each). This CDR3 spans 17 amino acids. With 2 bases removed from V and 0 bases from J, the gap between germline ends came to 17 bases. The CDR3 nucleotides are TGTGCCAGCAGTTTAATTATGGGACCAAGGAGCTCCTACGAGCAGTACTTC. This gives the protein CASSLIMGPRSSYEQYF.

This clonotype was observed at least ten times. This sequence joins TRBV5-1 and TRBJ2-1; 10 nucleotides line up with TRBD1. The germline V gene has CDR1 SGHRS and CDR2 YFSETQ. The CDR3 consists of 14 residues. V shed 4 bases and J 8 bases; nucleotides not matched to a gene: 6. The CDR3 region is CASSIRQGADEQFF. Written as DNA, the CDR3 is TGCGCCAGCAGCATCCGACAGGGGGCTGATGAGCAGTTCTTC.

This clonotype turned up a few times. The chain joins TRBV24-1 to TRBJ1-1; D not certain. The V gene lost 4 bases and the J gene lost 0 bases, with 23 bases spanning the gap. The CDR3 runs 19 residues. The germline V gene encodes CDR1 KGHDR and CDR2 SFDVKD. The CDR3, as DNA: TGTGCCACCAGTGACCCGAACCTGGACGGGAACCTAATGAACACTGAAGCTTTCTTT. As protein: CATSDPNLDGNLMNTEAFF.

About this clonotype itself: Given a much more abundant clone one base away, this may be a read error. Since no conserved phenylalanine or tryptophan closes the CDR3, a read error is the likely cause. It is unclear where the CDR3 begins or ends on the DNA, so no DNA is shown, and the CDR3 is as TCRdb lists it. The chain employs TRBV12-3 or TRBV12-4 and TRBJ2-7; no check of the table's D call, TRBD1, against the DNA was made. The CDR3 has 13 residues if both end residues are counted. CDR3 residues: CASSPRDRDLRYC.

This clonotype has ten or more counts. The chain links TRBV7-2 to TRBJ2-5; maybe TRBD1 (5 bases). There are 15 residues in the CDR3. Germline V gene lookup returns CDR1 SGHTA and CDR2 FQGNSA. Trimming took 0 bases from V and 3 from J, leaving 11 bases between them. The CDR3 is CASSLAGSGKETQYF. The CDR3 coding sequence is TGTGCCAGCAGCTTAGCGGGATCAGGGAAAGAGACCCAGTACTTC.

This chain links TRBV7-8 with TRBJ2-3, with 7 bases lining up with TRBD2. The CDR3 spans 15 residues. Germline V gene lookup returns CDR1 SGHVS and CDR2 FQNEAQ. J was trimmed by 0 bases and V by 7 bases; bases with no gene match: 7. The CDR3 loop is CASNLAALSTDTQYF. The CDR3 DNA reads as TGTGCCAGCAACCTAGCGGCCCTCAGCACAGATACGCAGTATTTT.

Ten or more counts support this clonotype. The chain combines TRBV7-8 with TRBJ2-3, with 16 positions matching TRBD2. CDR1 is SGHVS, CDR2 FQNEAQ, per germline. This CDR3 has 17 residues. V was pared by 5 bases and J by 6 bases, with 8 bases of the junction left unmatched. CDR3 sequence reads: CASSPGTSGGARDTQYF. For the CDR3, the DNA is TGTGCCAGCAGCCCGGGGACTAGCGGGGGGGCCCGGGATACGCAGTATTTT.

Comment on this clonotype: A much larger clone lies one base from this, so it may be a read error. V is TRBV4-1 and J is TRBJ1-1; D gene unclear. The CDR3 spans 14 residues. Trimming left V 0 bases short and J 13 bases short, with 18 bases between. Per germline, CDR1 MGHRA and CDR2 YSYEKL. CDR3 nucleotides: TGCGCCAGCAGCCAAGAAGGAATTGAGAGGGTAGTTTTCTTT. Its translation: CASSQEGIERVVFF.